The source of this T cell receptor beta chain is a study of cytomegalovirus exposure and HLA in healthy donors. Turning to the study itself: About 180 million T cells yielded 117 million unique TCR beta sequences in earlier analysis.

Study-wide results and limits: The authors listed 180 or so TCR beta chains as cytomegalovirus-associated. About 87% or about 30% of the time was how often most TCR beta V segments were productive, according to an earlier analysis.

This clone appeared once. Its antigen is not known. There were likely unrecorded immune exposures, though donors were nominally healthy when sampled. PCR amplification relied on 60 Vbeta primers (plus 13 Jbeta primers). The assay was immunoSEQ multiplex PCR, and TCRdb's table has in-frame clones only and misses some. The sample holds 120,000 to 150,000 clones; 70% to 85% are singletons and the top ten take around 3.7%. The sample comprised PBMCs. This clonotype originated in a male donor in good health and CMV-seronegative.

Here the CDR3 reads CASSSGPEHEQFF. Here the CDR3 DNA reads TGTGCCAGCAGCTCAGGCCCCGAGCATGAGCAGTTCTTC. V usage is TRBV6-4 and J usage is TRBJ2-1, with D unresolved. The germline V gene has CDR1 MRHNA and CDR2 SNTAGT. CDR3 length equals 13 residues. V lost 6 bases and J lost 8, with 14 bases in between.